This T cell receptor beta chain was documented in a study of T cell changes during pregnancy in multiple sclerosis. The germline CDR1 and CDR2 sequences are SGHRS and YFSETQ. The germline V and J ends were trimmed by 4 bases and 6 bases, with 20 bases remaining between them. The CDR3 length is 17 residues. Sequencing used immunoSEQ multiplex PCR; TCRdb keeps in-frame clones, though not all of them. Here the sample spans about 100,000 clones, 90% being singletons. This chain joins TRBV5-1 and TRBJ1-6, with TRBD1 as a possible D gene (6 bases). Sequencing was performed on peripheral blood, taken in the second trimester of pregnancy. This TCR came from a female donor in good health, enrolled as a control in a pregnancy study. CDR3 sequence reads: CASSTGDGQGLNSPLHF. The DNA for the CDR3 is TGCGCCAGCAGCACTGGAGATGGTCAGGGGCTTAATTCACCCCTCCACTTT.